This TCR beta chain was retrieved from a study of beta chain features in type 1 diabetes. Study-level information: Comparable age, gender and cell yields were observed in patients relative to healthy donors. Study results and limitations: Comparison showed that naive, central memory and Treg TCRB repertoires appeared more similar among patients than among healthy donors.

V was trimmed by 4 bases and J by 2 bases, leaving 15 bases between them. The CDR3 runs to 14 residues. CDR1 and CDR2 (germline): SQVTM, ANQGSEA. The sample holds a few counts of this clone. Its antigen is as yet unknown. The investigators reverse transcribed all of the isolated RNA, so they sequenced expressed TCRB transcripts. The assay was immunoSEQ multiplex PCR, and TCRdb's table has in-frame clones only and misses some. This table holds about 210,000 clones, roughly 10% found once. Blood was collected once per donor into heparin, averaging approximately 110 mL. Using CD45RO/CCR7/CD25/CD127/CD95/CD27, CD4+ naive, central memory, regulatory and stem cell-like memory cells were sorted.

The chain has TRBV29-1 and TRBJ2-7; D uncertain. This sequence was found in a man aged 18 to 29 in good health. The sequenced sample was central memory CD4+ T cells from blood. CDR3 amino acids: CSVVVGSFTYEQYF. The CDR3 nucleotides read TGCAGCGTTGTTGTCGGATCCTTCACCTACGAGCAGTACTTC.